The 18 T cell receptor beta chains in this list originate from one sample, sequenced in a study of blood T cell repertoires in COVID-19. The assay was immunoSEQ multiplex PCR, and TCRdb's table has in-frame clones only and misses some. The sample lists under 250,000 clones, about 80% occurring once. Sequencing input: peripheral blood. The receptors stem from a woman aged 25 to 39 who had recovered from COVID-19.

The chain joins TRBV19 to TRBJ1-1; tentative D call: TRBD1 (5 bases). The CDR3 length is 13 residues. V lost 6 bases and J 5 bases, leaving 13 bases between the germline ends. Germline-derived CDR1 and CDR2 are LNHDA and SQIVND (reference sequence). The DNA for the CDR3 is TGTGCCAGTAGGCAGGGCGGGAGGACTGAAGCTTTCTTT. As protein: CASRQGGRTEAFF.

The chain couples TRBV6-6 to TRBJ1-5; TRBD1 matches at 7 bases. The CDR3 length is 13 residues. The trim removed 11 bases at V and 5 bases at J, leaving 9 bases unmatched. Germline CDR1 MNHNY, CDR2 SVGAGI (reference sequence). In DNA, the CDR3 is TGTGCCGCCGGGACAGAGGAGGATCAGCCCCAGCATTTT. Its protein product is CAAGTEEDQPQHF.

The rearrangement joins TRBV11-2 to TRBJ2-7, with D maybe TRBD2 (6 bases). V was clipped by 2 bases and J by 0 bases, with 14 bases between them. Germline CDR1 and CDR2: SGHAT and FQNNGV. There are 16 residues in the CDR3. The CDR3 sequence is CASSLRFSEGSYEQYF. The CDR3 region has the DNA TGTGCCAGCAGCTTACGATTTTCGGAGGGCTCCTACGAGCAGTACTTC.

The rearrangement joins TRBV30 to TRBJ1-2; TRBD1 matches at 10 bases. Germline V CDR1 and CDR2: GTSNPN, SVGIG (reference sequence). The CDR3 loop spans 15 amino acids. V was clipped by 2 bases and J by 4 bases; unmatched bases: 7. In DNA form, the CDR3 reads TGTGCCTGGAGTCTTACCGGGACAGGGGCCTATGGCTACACCTTC. This translates into CAWSLTGTGAYGYTF.

The chain joins TRBV4-2 to TRBJ2-3; TRBD2 matches at 8 bases. After removal of 4 bases from V and 5 bases from J, the junction contained 8 bases not matched to a gene. The CDR3 runs to 15 residues. Germline CDR1 is LGHNA and CDR2 is YNFKEQ. The CDR3 DNA reads TGTGCCAGCAGCCCTTCCGGGAGGGAGATAGATACGCAGTATTTT. Translation gives CASSPSGREIDTQYF.

J is TRBJ2-2 and V is TRBV4-2; the D is unclear. Germline V CDR1 and CDR2: LGHNA, YNFKEQ. This CDR3 is 15 amino acids long. The V gene lost 2 bases and the J gene lost 1 base, with 8 bases spanning the gap. The CDR3 protein is CASSQQTENTGELFF. In nucleotides, the CDR3 is TGTGCCAGCAGCCAACAGACTGAGAACACCGGGGAGCTGTTTTTT.

The chain recombines TRBV27 with TRBJ1-2, with a tentative D call TRBD1 (6 bases). Germline V CDR1 and CDR2: MNHEY, SMNVEV (reference sequence). The length of the CDR3 is 15 residues. V lost 3 bases and J 4 bases, leaving 15 bases between the germline ends. CDR3 amino acids: CASSFQPQGSYGYTF. CDR3 DNA sequence: TGTGCCAGCAGTTTTCAACCCCAGGGGTCCTATGGCTACACCTTC.

The chain joins TRBV21-1 to TRBJ2-4; the table names TRBD1, a call not compared with the DNA. TRBV21-1 is reported as a pseudogene. The CDR3 runs to 19 residues. The DNA for the CDR3 is TGTGCCAGCACACCCGCCTACTCTGGGACACTCCTAGCCAAAAACATTCAGTACTTC. This encodes CASTPAYSGTLLAKNIQYF.

The CDR3 coding sequence is TGTGCCAGCAGGGTCAACCTAGCGGGAGTTGACTACAATGAGCAGTTCTTC. Protein product: CASRVNLAGVDYNEQFF. The chain has TRBV2 and TRBJ2-1; 10 bases line up with TRBD2. V was clipped by 6 bases and J by 3 bases; unmatched bases: 11. The length of the CDR3 is 17 residues. Germline V gene lookup returns CDR1 SNHLY and CDR2 FYNNEI. The entire variable domain, with the rest obtained from reference TRBV2 and TRBJ2-1, is as follows: EPEVTQTPSHQVTQMGQEVILRCVPISNHLYFYWYRQILGQKVEFLVSFYNNEISEKSEIFDDQFSVERPDGSNFTLKIRSTKLEDSAMYFCASRVNLAGVDYNEQFFGPGTRLTVL.

This sequence joins TRBV29-1 and TRBJ2-3; tentative D call: TRBD2 (6 bases). CDR1 is SQVTM and CDR2 is ANQGSEA in the germline V gene. CDR3 length: 13 residues. CDR3 protein: CTFLGGSTDTQYF. CDR3 nucleotide sequence: TGCACGTTTCTGGGGGGTAGCACAGATACGCAGTATTTT.

V usage is TRBV18 and J usage is TRBJ2-7, with 7 bases aligning to TRBD1. Trimming removed 1 base from V and 4 bases from J; junction bases left unmatched: 4. Germline-derived CDR1 and CDR2 are KGHSH and LQKENI. The CDR3 extends over 14 amino acids. The CDR3 spells CASSPQGAVYEQYF. Here the CDR3 DNA reads TGTGCCAGCTCACCACAGGGGGCGGTTTACGAGCAGTACTTC.

The genes are TRBV27 and TRBJ1-1, with TRBD1 matching over 8 bases. The CDR3 totals 13 residues. CDR1 is MNHEY, CDR2 SMNVEV, per germline (reference sequence). The V and J ends lost 6 bases and 7 bases, in that order; junction bases with no gene match: 7. The CDR3 nucleotides are TGTGCCAGCAGAGGCAGGGGGCTTCGTGAAGCTTTCTTT. Its translation is CASRGRGLREAFF.

The V and J genes are TRBV28 and TRBJ2-1; 13 nucleotides line up with TRBD2. J was trimmed by 6 bases and V by 5 bases; bases with no gene match: 4. The germline V gene encodes CDR1 MDHEN and CDR2 SYDVKM. The CDR3 consists of 15 residues. CDR3 DNA: TGTGCCAGCAGTCCCGGACTAGCGGGAGTCAATGAGCAGTTCTTC. Its translation: CASSPGLAGVNEQFF. Supplemented by reference TRBV28 and TRBJ2-1, the full variable domain reads DVKVTQSSRYLVKRTGEKVFLECVQDMDHENMFWYRQDPGLGLRLIYFSYDVKMKEKGDIPEGYSVSREKKERFSLILESASTNQTSMYLCASSPGLAGVNEQFFGPGTRLTVL.

Concerning this clone itself: Within the sample, other DNA sequences also encode this same CDR3. The chain uses TRBV30 and TRBJ2-7; TRBD1 matches at 10 bases. Trimming at V came to 3 bases and at J to 1 base, leaving 6 bases not matched to a gene. CDR1 and CDR2 from the germline V gene are GTSNPN and SVGIG (reference sequence). This CDR3 spans 15 amino acids. The CDR3 bases are TGTGCCTGGAGCAGACCGGGACAGGGGTCCTACGAGCAGTACTTC. Translation: CAWSRPGQGSYEQYF.

The genes are TRBV18 and TRBJ2-1; weak D call: TRBD2 (5 bases). There are 15 residues in the CDR3. Looked up from germline, CDR1 is KGHSH and CDR2 is LQKENI. V lost 6 bases and J 0 bases, leaving 12 bases between the germline ends. The CDR3 here is CASSEAESSYNEQFF. The CDR3 nucleotides are TGTGCCAGCTCCGAAGCGGAGAGCTCCTACAATGAGCAGTTCTTC. The full variable domain, in which reference TRBV18 and TRBJ2-1 provide the parts outside the CDR3, is NAGVMQNPRHLVRRRGQEARLRCSPMKGHSHVYWYRQLPEEGLKFMVYLQKENIIDESGMPKERFSAEFPKEGPSILRIQQVVRGDSAAYFCASSEAESSYNEQFFGPGTRLTVL.

V gene TRBV12-3 or TRBV12-4 combines with J gene TRBJ1-1; maybe TRBD1 (6 bases). The CDR3 is 13 amino acids. Trimming took off 9 bases at V and 5 bases at J, with 16 bases between the two ends. The CDR3 region has the DNA TGTGCCAGTATGGCAGGGGCTTCGACTGAAGCTTTCTTT. Translating gives CASMAGASTEAFF.

V usage is TRBV28 and J usage is TRBJ2-3; 8 positions agree with TRBD1. This CDR3 has 13 amino acids. J lost 3 bases, V lost 7 bases, and 3 bases had no gene match. Per germline, CDR1 MDHEN and CDR2 SYDVKM. The CDR3 spells CASTRTGTDTQYF. CDR3 DNA: TGTGCCAGCACAAGGACAGGGACAGATACGCAGTATTTT.

The chain links TRBV28 to TRBJ2-7; TRBD2 matches at 7 bases. CDR3 length equals 16 residues. V gave up 6 bases and J gave up 0 bases; unmatched junction bases: 11. The germline V gene encodes CDR1 MDHEN and CDR2 SYDVKM. The chain's CDR3 is CASRHPFLADSYEQYF. As DNA, the CDR3 is TGTGCCAGCAGGCATCCGTTTCTAGCGGACTCCTACGAGCAGTACTTC.